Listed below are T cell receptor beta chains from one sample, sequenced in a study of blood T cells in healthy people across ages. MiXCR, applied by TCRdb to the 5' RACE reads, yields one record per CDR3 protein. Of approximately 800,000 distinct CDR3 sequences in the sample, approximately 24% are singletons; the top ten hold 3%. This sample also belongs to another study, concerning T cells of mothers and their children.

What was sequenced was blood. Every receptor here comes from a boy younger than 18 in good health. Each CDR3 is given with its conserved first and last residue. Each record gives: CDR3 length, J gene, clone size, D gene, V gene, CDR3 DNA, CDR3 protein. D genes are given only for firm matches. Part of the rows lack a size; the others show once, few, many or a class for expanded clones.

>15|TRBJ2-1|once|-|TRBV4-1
TGCGCCAGCAGCCAAGATATTGGGACACGTCGCCAGCAGTTCTTC
CASSQDIGTRRQQFF
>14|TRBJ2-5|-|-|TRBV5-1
TGCGCCAGCAGCTTGAACGTGTTCCAAGAGACCCAGTACTTC
CASSLNVFQETQYF
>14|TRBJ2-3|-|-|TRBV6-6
TGTGCCGGCAGTAAGGGACCCGAGGGAGATACGCAGTATTTT
CAGSKGPEGDTQYF
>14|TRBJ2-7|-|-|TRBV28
TGTGCCAGCAGTTTATGGACGGTCACCAACGAGCAGTACTTC
CASSLWTVTNEQYF
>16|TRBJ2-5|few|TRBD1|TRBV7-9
TGTGCCAGCAGCGGATACCGGGACAGGCTCCAAGAGACCCAGTACTTC
CASSGYRDRLQETQYF
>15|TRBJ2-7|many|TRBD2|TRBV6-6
TGTGCCAGCAGGCGACCTAGCGGGGGAACCTACGAGCAGTACTTC
CASRRPSGGTYEQYF
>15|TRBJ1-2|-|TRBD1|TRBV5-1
TGCGCCAGCAGCGAGGGACAGGCCGGAGGGTATGGCTACACCTTC
CASSEGQAGGYGYTF
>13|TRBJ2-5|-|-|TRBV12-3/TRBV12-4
TGTGCCACCGGGGGACTTCCCCAAGAGACCCAGTACTTC
CATGGLPQETQYF
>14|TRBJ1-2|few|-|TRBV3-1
TGTGCCAGCAGCCAAGAAGCAGGGAACCATGGCTACACCTTC
CASSQEAGNHGYTF
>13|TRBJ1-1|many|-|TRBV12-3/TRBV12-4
TGTGCCAGCAGCTTCGCTTCGAACACTGAAGCTTTCTTT
CASSFASNTEAFF
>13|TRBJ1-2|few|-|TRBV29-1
TGCAGCGTTGAAGTCTTGGCCTCCTATGGCTACACCTTC
CSVEVLASYGYTF
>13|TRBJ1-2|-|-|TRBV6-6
TGTGCCAGCAGACTCCTCGACAGAGAACTCTACACCTTC
CASRLLDRELYTF
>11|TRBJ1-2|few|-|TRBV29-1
TGCAGTGTTGTGGAGGCCCTCGGCTACACCTTC
CSVVEALGYTF
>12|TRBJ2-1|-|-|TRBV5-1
TGCGCCAGCAGCGACAATGGGAATGAGCAGTTCTTC
CASSDNGNEQFF
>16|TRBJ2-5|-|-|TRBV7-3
TGTGCCAGCAGCCCATATCCGGGACAAGGAGAAGAGACCCAGTACTTC
CASSPYPGQGEETQYF
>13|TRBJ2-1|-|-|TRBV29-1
TGCAGCGTTGGCACAGGAGCCTACAATGAGCAGTTCTTC
CSVGTGAYNEQFF
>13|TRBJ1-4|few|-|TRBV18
TGTGCCAGCTCCCAGTCAAGGGGGGAAAAACTGTTTTTT
CASSQSRGEKLFF
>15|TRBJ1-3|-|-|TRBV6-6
TGTGCCAGCAGTTACCCGGGTCTCTCTGGAAACACCATATATTTT
CASSYPGLSGNTIYF
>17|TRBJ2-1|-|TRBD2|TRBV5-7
TGTGCCAGCAGCTTGGCCGTCTCCCCGCTAGCGGGCGATGAGCAGTTCTTC
CASSLAVSPLAGDEQFF
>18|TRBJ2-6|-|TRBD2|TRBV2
TGTGCCAGCAGAAAACTAGCGGGGGCCTCCTCTGGGGCCAACGTCCTGACTTTC
CASRKLAGASSGANVLTF
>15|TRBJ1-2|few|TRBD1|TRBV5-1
TGCGCCAGCAGCTTAGGGACAGGGGGCAGATATGGCTACACCTTC
CASSLGTGGRYGYTF
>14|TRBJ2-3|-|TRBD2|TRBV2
TGTGCCAGCAGTGAGCGGGGGGGCCCAGATACGCAGTATTTT
CASSERGGPDTQYF
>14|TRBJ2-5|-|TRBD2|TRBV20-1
TGCAGTGCCGCCTGGACTAGCGGGCGGGAGACCCAGTACTTC
CSAAWTSGRETQYF
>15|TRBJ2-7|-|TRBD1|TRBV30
TGTGCCTGTACACAAGCCGGGACAGGCTCCTACGAGCAGTACTTC
CACTQAGTGSYEQYF
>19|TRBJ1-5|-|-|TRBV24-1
TGTGCCACCAGTGATTTAAAAGGCCCTGCGCGGTTTGGCAATCAGCCCCAGCATTTT
CATSDLKGPARFGNQPQHF
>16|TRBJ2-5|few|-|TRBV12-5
TGTGCTAGTGGTTTGGGGACAGAGTTCCGCCAAGAGACCCAGTACTTC
CASGLGTEFRQETQYF
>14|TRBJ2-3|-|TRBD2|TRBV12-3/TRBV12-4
TGTGCCAGCATGATGGCGGGGGTCATAGATACGCAGTATTTT
CASMMAGVIDTQYF
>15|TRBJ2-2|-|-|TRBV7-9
TGTGCCAGCAGCCCGATAGGGGGAAACACCGGGGAGCTGTTTTTT
CASSPIGGNTGELFF
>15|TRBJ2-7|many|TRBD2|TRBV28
TGTGCCAGCAGCTGGCCTAGCGGGGGGTCCTACGAGCAGTACTTC
CASSWPSGGSYEQYF
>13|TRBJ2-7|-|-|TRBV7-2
TGTGCCAGCAGCTTCAGACTGGGACGGGAGCAGTACTTC
CASSFRLGREQYF
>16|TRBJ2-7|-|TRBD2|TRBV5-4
TGTGCCAGCAGCTTGGGTCCTAGCGGGGCCGCCTACGAGCAGTACTTC
CASSLGPSGAAYEQYF
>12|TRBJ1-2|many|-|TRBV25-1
TGTGCCAGCTCACCGGGAGGGGACGGCTACACCTTC
CASSPGGDGYTF
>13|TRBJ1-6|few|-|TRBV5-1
TGCGCCAGCAGCTTGGAGGTTAATTCACCCCTCCACTTT
CASSLEVNSPLHF
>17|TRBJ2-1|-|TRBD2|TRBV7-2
TGTGCCAGCAGCTTAGTAGGGACTAGCGGATACTACAATGAGCAGTTCTTC
CASSLVGTSGYYNEQFF
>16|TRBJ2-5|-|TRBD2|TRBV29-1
TGCAGCGTTGAAAGGAGACTAGCGAGGGTAGGGGAGACCCAGTACTTC
CSVERRLARVGETQYF
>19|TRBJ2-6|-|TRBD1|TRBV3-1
TGTGCCAGCAGCCCCCCTCATCCGACAGGGAGCTCTGGGGCCAACGTCCTGACTTTC
CASSPPHPTGSSGANVLTF
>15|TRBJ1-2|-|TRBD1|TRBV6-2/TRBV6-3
TGTGCCAGCAGTTACTCCCCGGGACAGGGCGCTGGCTACACCTTC
CASSYSPGQGAGYTF